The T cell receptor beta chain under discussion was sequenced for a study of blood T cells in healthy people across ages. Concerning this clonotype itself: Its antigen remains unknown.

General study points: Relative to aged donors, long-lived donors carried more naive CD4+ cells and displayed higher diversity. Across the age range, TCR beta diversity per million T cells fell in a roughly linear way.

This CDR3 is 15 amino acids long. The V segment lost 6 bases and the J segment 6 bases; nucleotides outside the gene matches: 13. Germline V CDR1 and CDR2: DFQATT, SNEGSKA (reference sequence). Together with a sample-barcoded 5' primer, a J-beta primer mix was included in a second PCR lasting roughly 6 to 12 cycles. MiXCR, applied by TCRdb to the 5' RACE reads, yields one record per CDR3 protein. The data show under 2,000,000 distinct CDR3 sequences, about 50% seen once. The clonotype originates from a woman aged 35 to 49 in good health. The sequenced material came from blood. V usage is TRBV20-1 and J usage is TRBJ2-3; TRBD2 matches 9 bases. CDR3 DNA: TGCAGTGCGCCCCGGCCGGGACTAGCATCCGATACGCAGTATTTT. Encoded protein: CSAPRPGLASDTQYF.